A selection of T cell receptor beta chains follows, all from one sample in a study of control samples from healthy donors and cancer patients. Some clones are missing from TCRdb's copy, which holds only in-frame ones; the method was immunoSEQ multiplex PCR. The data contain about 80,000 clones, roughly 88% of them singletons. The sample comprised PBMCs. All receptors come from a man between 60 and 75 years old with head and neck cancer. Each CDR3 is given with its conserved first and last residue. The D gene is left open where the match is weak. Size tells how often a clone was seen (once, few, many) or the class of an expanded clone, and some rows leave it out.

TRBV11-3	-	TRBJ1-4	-	TGTGCCAGCAGTAGGGGACCTGGGGATGAAAAACTGTTTTTT	CASSRGPGDEKLFF
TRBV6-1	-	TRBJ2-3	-	TGTGCCAGCAGTGAATTCGTTAGCCAGCGACGGTATTTT	CASSEFVSQRRYF
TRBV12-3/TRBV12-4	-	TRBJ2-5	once	TGTGCCAGCAGTTTTCGGCCCCAAGAGACCCAGTACTTC	CASSFRPQETQYF
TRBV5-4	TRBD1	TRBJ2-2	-	TGTGCCAGCAGCAACCGGGACAGGGGAACGACCGGGGAGCTGTTTTTT	CASSNRDRGTTGELFF
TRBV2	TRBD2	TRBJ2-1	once	TGTGCCAGCAGTGAAAACCGACTAGCGGGAGCTTTCAATGAGCAGTTCTTC	CASSENRLAGAFNEQFF
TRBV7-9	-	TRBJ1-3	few	TGTGCCAGCAGCCTCTGGCTTTATACAGGGAGCTCTGGAAACACCATATATTTT	CASSLWLYTGSSGNTIYF
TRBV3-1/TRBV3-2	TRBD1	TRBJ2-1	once	TGTGCCAGCAGCCCCTGGGACAGCTACAATGAGCAGTTCTTC	CASSPWDSYNEQFF
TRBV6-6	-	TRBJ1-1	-	TGTGCCAGCAGGGGGGTAGAAACGATATATTTCGCTTTCTTT	CASRGVETIYFAFF
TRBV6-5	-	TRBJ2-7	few	TGTGCCAGCAGCGCCCCGGGACTCGCCTCCTACGAGCAGTACTTC	CASSAPGLASYEQYF
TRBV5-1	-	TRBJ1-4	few	TGCGCCAGCAGCTTGGTCTGGGGAGGGAATGAAAAACTGTTTTTT	CASSLVWGGNEKLFF
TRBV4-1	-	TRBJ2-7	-	TGCGCCAGCAGCCAAGCGGCAGGTGAGACCTACGAGCAGTACTTC	CASSQAAGETYEQYF
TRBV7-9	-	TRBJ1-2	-	TGTGCCAGCAGCTCGACAGGTGCTAACTATGGCTACACCTTC	CASSSTGANYGYTF
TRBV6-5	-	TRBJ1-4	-	TGTGCCAGCAGTTCCGGACAGACTAGGTTGGGTGAAAAACTGTTTTTT	CASSSGQTRLGEKLFF
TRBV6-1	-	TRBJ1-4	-	TGTGCCAGCAGTGAAATTGTGACGGCAACTAATGAAAAACTGTTTTTT	CASSEIVTATNEKLFF
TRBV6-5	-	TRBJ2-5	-	TGTGCCAGCACTAAGCTTAACAGGGTTTCAGAGACCCAGTACTTC	CASTKLNRVSETQYF
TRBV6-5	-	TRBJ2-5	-	TGTGCCAGCACCTTTTGGGGGGAAGAGACCCAGTACTTC	CASTFWGEETQYF
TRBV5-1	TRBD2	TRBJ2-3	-	TGCGCCAGCAGCGCAACTAGCGGGTCCACAGATACGCAGTATTTT	CASSATSGSTDTQYF
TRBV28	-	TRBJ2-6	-	TGTGCCAGCAGTTTTGTATTTGGGGCCAACGTCCTGACTTTC	CASSFVFGANVLTF
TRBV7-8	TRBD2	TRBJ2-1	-	TGTGCCAGCAGCCGACTAGCGGGAGCTAGAAATGAGCAGTTCTTC	CASSRLAGARNEQFF
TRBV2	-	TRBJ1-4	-	TGTGCCAGCGGATACAGGGCCCGAGGGGTTAATAATGAAAAACTGTTTTTT	CASGYRARGVNNEKLFF
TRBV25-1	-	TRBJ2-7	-	TGTGCCAGCACGGGGGACTGGGGATCCTACGAGCAGTACTTC	CASTGDWGSYEQYF
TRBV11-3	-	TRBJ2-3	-	TGTGCCAGCAGCTTATCGGAGGGCCGATACACGCAGTATTTT	CASSLSEGRYTQYF
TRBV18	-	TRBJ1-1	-	TGTGCCAGCTCACCAATGGACACTGAAGCTTTCTTT	CASSPMDTEAFF
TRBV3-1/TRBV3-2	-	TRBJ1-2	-	TGTGCCAGCAGCCAAGGGGAGGGCTACACCTTC	CASSQGEGYTF
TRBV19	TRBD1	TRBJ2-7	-	TGTGCCAGTAGTGGGGGACAGGGTTTTTACGAGCAGTACTTC	CASSGGQGFYEQYF
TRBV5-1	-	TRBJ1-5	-	TGCGCCAGCAGGTTGGGGACTGCCGTTGATCAGCCCCAGCATTTT	CASRLGTAVDQPQHF
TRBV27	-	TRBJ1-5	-	TGTGCCAGCAGTTTAAAGAATAGCAATCAGCCCCAGCATTTT	CASSLKNSNQPQHF
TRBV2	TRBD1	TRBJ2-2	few	TGTGCCAGGGGACAGGGAGCGAACACCGGGGAGCTGTTTTTT	CARGQGANTGELFF
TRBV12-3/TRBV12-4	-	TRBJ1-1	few	TGTGCCAGCAGTTTAGTGGAACTTACTGAAGCTTTCTTT	CASSLVELTEAFF
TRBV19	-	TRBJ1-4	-	TGTGCCAGTAGTATAGCGGGAGCAACTAATGAAAAACTGTTTTTT	CASSIAGATNEKLFF
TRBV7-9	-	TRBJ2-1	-	TGTGCCAGCAGCTTAGTAGGGGGGCGGAATGAGCAGTTCTTC	CASSLVGGRNEQFF
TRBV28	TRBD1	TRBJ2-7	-	TGTGCCACCAAACCGGGACAGACCCTCTACGAGCAGTACTTC	CATKPGQTLYEQYF
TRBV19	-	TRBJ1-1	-	TGTGCCAGTAGTACCTTGACAGGCCGGGTTGAAGCTTTCTTT	CASSTLTGRVEAFF
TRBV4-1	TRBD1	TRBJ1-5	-	TGCGCCAGCAGCCAAGACGGAGGCAGGGGGGGTTGGCAGCCCCAGCATTTT	CASSQDGGRGGWQPQHF
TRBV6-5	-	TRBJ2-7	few	TGTGCCAGCAGTCGGACTCGGGGAGCTCCCTACGAGCAGTACTTC	CASSRTRGAPYEQYF